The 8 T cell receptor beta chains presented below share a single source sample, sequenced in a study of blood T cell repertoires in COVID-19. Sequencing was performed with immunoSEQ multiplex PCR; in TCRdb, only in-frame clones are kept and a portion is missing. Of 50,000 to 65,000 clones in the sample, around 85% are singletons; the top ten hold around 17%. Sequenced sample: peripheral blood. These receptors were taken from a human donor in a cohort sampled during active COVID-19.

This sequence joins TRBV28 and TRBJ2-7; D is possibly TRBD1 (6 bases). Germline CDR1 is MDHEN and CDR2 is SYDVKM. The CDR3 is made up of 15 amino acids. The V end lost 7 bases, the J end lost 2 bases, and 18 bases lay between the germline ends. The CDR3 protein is CASTLGGPLPYEQYF. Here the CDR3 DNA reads TGTGCCAGCACCCTTGGGGGCCCCCTGCCCTACGAGCAGTACTTC.

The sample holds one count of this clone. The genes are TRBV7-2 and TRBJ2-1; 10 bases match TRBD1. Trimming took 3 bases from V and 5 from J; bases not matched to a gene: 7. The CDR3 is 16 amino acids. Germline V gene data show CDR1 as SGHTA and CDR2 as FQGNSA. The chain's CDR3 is CASSLTGGLADNEQFF. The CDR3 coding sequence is TGTGCCAGCAGCTTGACAGGGGGCTTAGCTGACAATGAGCAGTTCTTC.

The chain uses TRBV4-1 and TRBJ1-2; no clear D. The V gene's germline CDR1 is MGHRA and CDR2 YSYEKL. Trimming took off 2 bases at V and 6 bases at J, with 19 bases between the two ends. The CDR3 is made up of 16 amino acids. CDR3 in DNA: TGCGCCAGCAGCCAACTCGACCGACTGAAGTGGGATGGCTACACCTTC. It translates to CASSQLDRLKWDGYTF.

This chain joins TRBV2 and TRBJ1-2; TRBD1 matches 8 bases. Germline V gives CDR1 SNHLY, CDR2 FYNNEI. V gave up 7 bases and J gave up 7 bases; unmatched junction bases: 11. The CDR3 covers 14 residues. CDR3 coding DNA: TGTGCCAGCAATTTGGACAGGGTTGGAGGTGGCTACACCTTC. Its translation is CASNLDRVGGGYTF. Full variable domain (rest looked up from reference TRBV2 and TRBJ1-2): EPEVTQTPSHQVTQMGQEVILRCVPISNHLYFYWYRQILGQKVEFLVSFYNNEISEKSEIFDDQFSVERPDGSNFTLKIRSTKLEDSAMYFCASNLDRVGGGYTFGSGTRLTVV.

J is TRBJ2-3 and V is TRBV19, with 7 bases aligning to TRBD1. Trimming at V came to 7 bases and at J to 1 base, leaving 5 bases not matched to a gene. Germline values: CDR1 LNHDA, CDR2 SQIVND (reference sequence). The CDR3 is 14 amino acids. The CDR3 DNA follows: TGTGCCAGTAATTTGGGGACAGGCACAGATACGCAGTATTTT. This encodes CASNLGTGTDTQYF.

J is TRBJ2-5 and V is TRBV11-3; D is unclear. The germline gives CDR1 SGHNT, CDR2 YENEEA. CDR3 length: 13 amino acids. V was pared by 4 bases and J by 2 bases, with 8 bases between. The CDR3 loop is CASSSTPQETQYF. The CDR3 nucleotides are TGTGCCAGCAGCTCAACTCCTCAAGAGACCCAGTACTTC.

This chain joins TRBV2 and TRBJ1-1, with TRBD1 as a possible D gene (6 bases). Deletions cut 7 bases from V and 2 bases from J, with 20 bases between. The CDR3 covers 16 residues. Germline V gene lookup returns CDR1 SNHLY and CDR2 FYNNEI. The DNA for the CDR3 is TGTGCCAGCAAAGGGGACACCCGCGACCCTAACACTGAAGCTTTCTTT. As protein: CASKGDTRDPNTEAFF.

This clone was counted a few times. The CDR3 DNA sequence: TGTGCCAGCAGCCAAGGAGGGCTAAACGGCTACACCTTC. This encodes CASSQGGLNGYTF. This chain uses TRBV3-1 (or the pseudogene TRBV3-2) with TRBJ1-2; D call uncertain. V was shortened by 1 base and J by 8 bases, with 11 bases between the two germline ends. CDR1 LGHDT and CDR2 YNNKEL come from the germline V gene (reference sequence). The CDR3 length is 13 residues.